The clone carrying this TCR beta chain was counted a few times. Its antigen is as yet unknown. Amplified regions were TCR beta CDR3 sequences from RNA transcripts. The HTBI primer set was used in a first-round RT-PCR of the TCR CDR3. From the multiplex PCR reads, TCRdb called clonotypes with MiXCR, one entry per CDR3 protein. The repertoire consists of about 510,000 distinct CDR3 sequences, with approximately 48% occurring once and the leading ten covering about 45%. This specimen belongs to a study of T cells in Graves' hyperthyroidism and ophthalmopathy. Findings and limits, study-wide: Stable hyperthyroidism was told apart from ophthalmopathy by a model built on 13 V-J features. The model made its ophthalmopathy prediction, and onset followed a median about 6.8 months later.

The diagnostic basis comprised clinical symptoms, serum thyroxine and TRAb, thyroid ultrasound and orbital computed tomography. The CDR3 consists of 13 residues. Trimming removed 7 bases from V and 7 bases from J, with 16 bases in between. Germline loops: CDR1 SGHTA, CDR2 FQGNSA. The TCR originated in an adult woman with Graves' disease, either hyperthyroidism or ophthalmopathy (not recorded which). The V call is TRBV7-2, the J call TRBJ2-5; D is possibly TRBD1 (7 bases). The sample was peripheral blood or thyroid tissue (not recorded which). The DNA for the CDR3 is TGTGCCAGCACCCTTAGACAGGGAGGGACCCAGTACTTC. It specifies CASTLRQGGTQYF.